These T cell receptor beta chains were read from a single sample in a study of T-cell reconstitution after alpha-beta-depleted transplantation in children. TCRdb independently ran MiXCR on the PCR reads; one entry per CDR3 protein. This table has about 590,000 distinct CDR3 sequences, 10% to 15% appearing once. The source material was PBMCs, mostly from graft donor cells, sampled 360 days after TCRalphabeta/CD19-depleted stem cell transplant. The receptors come from a male patient younger than 18 who had a stem cell transplant for acute myeloid leukemia, so the T cells may come from the graft donor. Each CDR3 is given with its conserved first and last residue. A D gene is named only where the DNA matches it firmly. A clone size is listed for some rows: how often the clone was seen (once, few, many), or a class if it is expanded.

-,TRBV5-1,few,TRBJ2-1,TGCGCCAGCAGCGCCCGGGACTTACAAAATGAGCAGTTCTTC,CASSARDLQNEQFF
TRBD2,TRBV20-1,-,TRBJ2-1,TGCAGTGCTAGGAACGAGCGGGAGGGCCTCAGGGATGAGCAGTTCTTC,CSARNEREGLRDEQFF
-,TRBV7-6,-,TRBJ2-5,TGTGCCAGCAGCTTAGTCCAGATCTGGGGAGAGACCCAGTACTTC,CASSLVQIWGETQYF
-,TRBV6-2/TRBV6-3,once,TRBJ2-7,TGTGCCAGCAGTTACATTACTCGGGACTTATACGAGCAGTACTTC,CASSYITRDLYEQYF
-,TRBV10-3,-,TRBJ2-1,TGTGCCATCAGCGTCCGGGACGGACCCACGGATGAGCAGTTCTTC,CAISVRDGPTDEQFF
TRBD1,TRBV27,-,TRBJ1-6,TGTGCCAGCAGTTCGCTGACAGGGAGTGGCAATTCACCCCTCCACTTT,CASSSLTGSGNSPLHF
TRBD1,TRBV4-3,many,TRBJ1-1,TGCGCCAGCAGCCATGCCGGGACAGGCGCGAGAGGAGCTTTCTTT,CASSHAGTGARGAFF
TRBD2,TRBV12-3/TRBV12-4,many,TRBJ2-1,TGTGCCAGCAGTAACGGACTAGCTTACAATGAGCAGTTCTTC,CASSNGLAYNEQFF
-,TRBV12-3/TRBV12-4,-,TRBJ2-6,TGTGCCAGCAGTTCCCTGACGAGGGCAGGGGAAGAGTCTGGGGCCAACGTCCTGACTTTC,CASSSLTRAGEESGANVLTF
TRBD2,TRBV4-2,few,TRBJ2-7,TGTGCCAGCAGCCAAGAAGGGGTAGGGACTAGCACCAACCAGTACTTC,CASSQEGVGTSTNQYF
-,TRBV25-1,few,TRBJ2-1,TGTGCCAGCAGTCGATCCGGCCGGAATGAGCAGTTCTTC,CASSRSGRNEQFF
-,TRBV7-4,few,TRBJ2-1,TGTGCCAGCAGTTATGATACGAAGCAGTTCTTC,CASSYDTKQFF
-,TRBV25-1,few,TRBJ2-6,TGTGCCAGCAGTGAATCAATGGGGCCTACAAGTTTGTTTTCTGGGGCCAACGTCCTGACTTTC,CASSESMGPTSLFSGANVLTF
TRBD1,TRBV4-3,-,TRBJ2-7,TGCGCCAGCAGCCAGGAGGGACAGGGGGATTACGAGCAGTACTTC,CASSQEGQGDYEQYF
TRBD1,TRBV7-8,few,TRBJ2-1,TGTGCCAGCAGCTTAGGTGAGACAGGGGGCAGCCCCTACAATGAGCAGTTCTTC,CASSLGETGGSPYNEQFF
TRBD2,TRBV29-1,few,TRBJ2-3,TGCAGCGCCAGGACTAGCGTTTGGTCGGCAGATACGCAGTATTTT,CSARTSVWSADTQYF
-,TRBV12-3/TRBV12-4,many,TRBJ2-3,TGTGCCAGCAGTTTTTCCGGCCCGGCAGATACGCAGTATTTT,CASSFSGPADTQYF
-,TRBV6-4,-,TRBJ1-2,TGTGCCAGCAGTCCCTTCCTCGGGCTCCCACGGGACCACGACTATGGCTACACCTTC,CASSPFLGLPRDHDYGYTF
TRBD2,TRBV3-1,many,TRBJ2-1,TGTGCCAGCAGCCGACTAGCGGGAGGGCCGGGGAATGAGCAGTTCTTC,CASSRLAGGPGNEQFF
-,TRBV29-1,many,TRBJ2-3,TGCAGCGTTCTGGGGTTCAGAGTAGATACGCAGTATTTT,CSVLGFRVDTQYF
TRBD2,TRBV5-1,-,TRBJ2-1,TGCGCCAGCAGCCAGCGGACTAGCGGTGGGAATGAGCAGTTCTTC,CASSQRTSGGNEQFF
-,TRBV7-2,-,TRBJ2-5,TGTGCCAGCAGCTTCTACTCTAGCCCCACGGAAGGGACCCAGTACTTC,CASSFYSSPTEGTQYF
-,TRBV24-1,few,TRBJ2-5,TGTGCCACCAGTGAAGAAACGGTTCAAGAGACCCAGTACTTC,CATSEETVQETQYF
-,TRBV20-1,-,TRBJ2-7,TGCAGTGCTAAGAACAGCCCCTACGAGCAGTACTTC,CSAKNSPYEQYF
TRBD1,TRBV19,few,TRBJ2-1,TGTGCCTCCAATGAACAGGGGTTCGACAATGAGCAGTTCTTC,CASNEQGFDNEQFF
TRBD2,TRBV5-1,many,TRBJ2-1,TGCGCCAGCAGCTCCGCCGGGACTAGCGGATACAATGAGCAGTTCTTC,CASSSAGTSGYNEQFF
-,TRBV12-3/TRBV12-4,-,TRBJ2-3,TGTGCCAGCAGGTTGATCCCCCCCCCACGGATCAGCACAGATACGCAGTATTTT,CASRLIPPPRISTDTQYF
TRBD2,TRBV28,few,TRBJ2-3,TGTGCCAGCAGTTTAGGACAAGGGTTAGCTAGCGGACGCACAGATACGCAGTATTTT,CASSLGQGLASGRTDTQYF
-,TRBV2,medium-sized,TRBJ2-2,TGTGCCAGCAGTGAATTAGGGAACGACCAGCACGGGGAGCTGTTTTTT,CASSELGNDQHGELFF
-,TRBV24-1,-,TRBJ2-1,TGTGCCACCAGTGATTTCGAGGACAGAGACTCCAATGAGCAGTTCTTC,CATSDFEDRDSNEQFF
-,TRBV9,-,TRBJ2-4,TGTGCCAGCAGCGTAGCCGCGGACCTAGCCAAAAACATTCAGTACTTC,CASSVAADLAKNIQYF
-,TRBV5-6,many,TRBJ2-4,TGTGCCAGCAGCTTGGAGGGGGTCAGACAAAACATTCAGTACTTC,CASSLEGVRQNIQYF
TRBD2,TRBV4-2,many,TRBJ2-7,TGTGCCAGCAGCCACGAAATCCTAGCGGGAGGTTTCTACGAGCAGTACTTC,CASSHEILAGGFYEQYF
TRBD2,TRBV6-1,-,TRBJ2-7,TGTGCCAGCAGTGAAGCTGGACTAGCGGGCGAGCAGTACTTC,CASSEAGLAGEQYF
TRBD2,TRBV5-6,few,TRBJ2-3,TGTGCCAGCAGCTTTTCTGGAGCGGGGAATACGCAGTATTTT,CASSFSGAGNTQYF
TRBD1,TRBV20-1,few,TRBJ2-7,TGCAGTGCTCAGACAGGGGGCAGGTACGAGCAGTACTTC,CSAQTGGRYEQYF
TRBD1,TRBV7-6,-,TRBJ2-1,TGTGCCAGCAGCTTAATGGCCCCCGGGACAGGCGCGAATGAGCAGTTCTTC,CASSLMAPGTGANEQFF
TRBD1,TRBV7-2,-,TRBJ2-2,TGTGCCAGCAGCCAGAACAGGGGGAACACCGGGGAGCTGTTTTTT,CASSQNRGNTGELFF
-,TRBV5-6,many,TRBJ2-7,TGTGCCAGCAGCTTAACGGAATACGAGCAGTACTTC,CASSLTEYEQYF
-,TRBV12-3/TRBV12-4,many,TRBJ2-1,TGTGCCAGCAGCCGCGGGACACCATACAATGAGCAGTTCTTC,CASSRGTPYNEQFF
-,TRBV6-2/TRBV6-3,few,TRBJ2-1,TGTGCCAGCAGTCGACAGCATGAGCAGTTCTTC,CASSRQHEQFF
TRBD1,TRBV5-4,many,TRBJ2-1,TGTGCCAGCACCTCTCCTCCCGGGACAGGGGGCATCAACAATGAGCAGTTCTTC,CASTSPPGTGGINNEQFF
TRBD2,TRBV29-1,few,TRBJ2-7,TGCAGCGTTGCGGGACTAGCGGGAGGAGAGCAGTACTTC,CSVAGLAGGEQYF
-,TRBV9,-,TRBJ2-1,TGTGCCAGCAGAAATGGGTACAATGAGCAGTTCTTC,CASRNGYNEQFF
-,TRBV28,many,TRBJ1-5,TGTGCCAGCAGTTTTCAGAGCTATCAGCCCCAGCATTTT,CASSFQSYQPQHF
-,TRBV20-1,few,TRBJ2-7,TGCAGTGCCCCTCGCCTTTACGAGCAGTACTTC,CSAPRLYEQYF
-,TRBV29-1,many,TRBJ2-3,TGCAGCGTCCAGACTCCTGTGGGCGCAGATACGCAGTATTTT,CSVQTPVGADTQYF
-,TRBV28,-,TRBJ2-5,TGTGCCAGCAGCGGACGGGGGAGGGAGACCCAGTACTTC,CASSGRGRETQYF
-,TRBV20-1,once,TRBJ2-1,TGCAGTGCTAGAGATTTAACAGGGCATGAGCAGTTCTTC,CSARDLTGHEQFF
TRBD1,TRBV10-3,many,TRBJ2-5,TGTGCCATCGGACAGGGGGCGGAGACCCAGTACTTC,CAIGQGAETQYF
TRBD1,TRBV12-3/TRBV12-4,many,TRBJ1-5,TGTGCCAGCAGTGACAGGGCCAATCAGCCCCAGCATTTT,CASSDRANQPQHF